This T cell receptor beta chain was sequenced for a study of CD8 T cells in Susac syndrome (dated by TCRdb to 2018 to 2020). The study in broad terms: Of the Susac syndrome patients who were sequenced, roughly 8 were in clinical remission while about six had clinically active disease. Susac syndrome patients were therapy-naive, on corticosteroids (some also receiving IVIg), or on IVIg alone at blood withdrawal. Repertoire sequencing was used to test whether CD8+ T cell activation and differentiation in Susac syndrome was antigen driven. The investigation overall reported the following: No clonal expansion was detected in the CD4+ T cell repertoire of Susac syndrome patients. The study acknowledged that relatively few individuals were included in the TCR sequencing and HLA analysis.

RNA was extracted using the RNeasy kit, and about 0.5 to 1 ug of the RNA was reverse transcribed with random hexamers. TCR beta CDR3 regions were amplified with the immunoSEQ multiplex PCR assay covering 54 Vbeta and 13 Jbeta segments. Bias from PCR amplification was corrected by using a synthetic template baseline for primer optimization and for computational correction. The paper's processing steps were these. Reads were assigned to V, D and J genes according to IMGT and analyzed in immunoSEQ Analyzer, with only productive sequences retained. Clonality was computed as one minus Shannon entropy normalized by log2 of the number of productive unique sequences. Public and private clones were assessed among the 100 most prevalent clones of each patient and control. Susac-specific clones were defined as absent from healthy and MS cohorts, around 980 published viral clones and other ImmuneACCESS disease sequences. TCRdb ran its own pipeline on the public reads, namely fastp trimming at Q25 and MiXCR clone calling, and kept in-frame beta chains. Each CDR3 protein gets just one entry, which takes the most common genes and DNA from the rows behind it. The V and J calls come from TCRdb's annotation, not from the publication. The sample includes over 120,000 distinct CDR3 sequences, with just under 95% observed a single time. The ten largest clones represent roughly 0.15% of the sample.

Peripheral blood CD8+ and CD4+ T cells from healthy donors, Susac syndrome patients and multiple sclerosis patients were profiled by high-throughput TCR beta sequencing. The Susac syndrome patients fulfilled recently defined diagnostic criteria for either definite or probable disease. Bulk CD8+ and CD4+ T cells were purified by magnetic negative isolation, while CD8+ TEMRA cells were enriched using FACS. Blood was drawn into EDTA tubes, processed within 24 hours, and PBMCs were isolated by density gradient centrifugation. PBMCs intended for TCR sequencing were cryopreserved in liquid nitrogen and thawed later in a water bath at 37 degrees C. The sorted or isolated CD4+, CD8+ and CD8+ TEMRA cells had a purity of 90% or higher. There are 13 amino acids in the CDR3, from cysteine to phenylalanine inclusive. Just CDR3 DNA is preserved here, 39 bases in frame from base 1. V is trimmed back by 5 bases and J by 4 bases, and the junction contains 3 bases that no gene match accounts for. Sequences SEHNR (CDR1) and FQNEAQ (CDR2) are obtained from the germline V gene (reference sequence).

As for this clonotype: There is no known antigen for this receptor. There are no base qualities to consult, and no much larger clone falls within one base.

The source of this sequence is a human donor with Susac syndrome. The V gene is TRBV7-9 and the J gene is TRBJ1-2, with 8 middle bases fitting TRBD1. The sample was CD4+ T cells from PBMCs. The CDR3 in this case is CASSKGTGYGYTF. The DNA is as follows: TGTGCCAGCAGCAAGGGGACAGGCTATGGCTACACCTTC.